This T cell receptor (beta chain) emerged from a study of T cells after yellow fever vaccination. Overall study results and limits: Repertoires sorted by FACS could include abundant clonotypes that are contaminants from the bulk population. Weaker, the secondary response had a peak occurring faster, on day 5 versus 15.

This clonotype was recorded at least ten times. Its antigen is as yet unknown. Germline CDR1 and CDR2: KGHSH and LQKENI. The V end was cut by 2 bases, the J end by 3 bases, with 7 bases between. The CDR3 is made up of 13 amino acids. By 5'RACE template switching, TCR cDNA was produced, with a universal primer site and UMIs added in the process. Each CDR3 protein is one row after TCRdb ran MiXCR on the 5' RACE reads. Seen here are about 240,000 distinct CDR3 sequences, 6.9% observed once, and the top ten hold 0.85%. Here the sequenced sample was CD4+ T cells sorted from PBMCs, taken 15 days after the yellow fever booster vaccination. The receptor comes from a man between 25 and 39 years old who received the YFV17D yellow fever vaccine. The V and J genes are TRBV18 and TRBJ2-5; D not certain. The CDR3 protein is CASSPGLEETQYF. In nucleotides, the CDR3 is TGTGCCAGCTCACCAGGTTTGGAAGAGACCCAGTACTTC. The full variable domain, its missing parts supplied by reference TRBV18 and TRBJ2-5, is NAGVMQNPRHLVRRRGQEARLRCSPMKGHSHVYWYRQLPEEGLKFMVYLQKENIIDESGMPKERFSAEFPKEGPSILRIQQVVRGDSAAYFCASSPGLEETQYFGPGTRLLVL.